This TCR beta chain was observed in a study of T cells in women clearing cervical HPV infection. This CDR3 comprises 16 residues. The ends lost 5 bases at V and 6 bases at J; junction bases unmatched: 7. CDR1 and CDR2 from the germline V gene are MDHEN and SYDVKM. In regard to this clone: With the read ending 3 residues before the CDR3 end, the germline J gene is used to fill in that end.

Clones were sequenced by immunoSEQ multiplex PCR, and TCRdb holds only the in-frame ones, with some missing. The repertoire shows 20,000 to 25,000 clones; the top ten hold 5.5% to 7%. The chain recombines TRBV28 with TRBJ2-2; TRBD2 matches 12 bases. The sample comprised blood buffy coat. The source is a woman aged 18-69 years with a cervical HPV16 infection that either progressed to CIN3+ or cleared (not recorded which). The CDR3 is CASSGWTSGIAGELFF. The part of the CDR3 DNA that was read is TGTGCCAGCAGTGGTTGGACTAGCGGGATCGCCGGGGAG.